These T cell receptor beta chains were read from a single sample in a study of cytomegalovirus exposure and HLA in healthy donors. Clones were sequenced by immunoSEQ multiplex PCR, and TCRdb holds only the in-frame ones, with some missing. The sample shows more than 95,000 clones, more than 70% of them seen only once. Specimen: PBMCs. The receptors here all came from a man aged 18 to 29 in good health and CMV-seronegative. CDR3s include the opening cysteine and the closing phenylalanine or tryptophan. The order of the fields is clone size, J gene, D gene, V gene, CDR3 DNA, CDR3 protein. A D gene is named only where the DNA matches it firmly. Size values are once, few and many counts, or a class for expanded clones, and some rows have none.

>.|TRBJ1-1|.|TRBV27
TGTGCCAGCAGTTTAGAGGGAACGCACACTGAAGCTTTCTTT
CASSLEGTHTEAFF
>.|TRBJ2-7|TRBD2|TRBV7-8
TGTGCCAGCAGCTCGGGACTAGCGGGGTACTACGAGCAGTACTTC
CASSSGLAGYYEQYF
>.|TRBJ2-2|TRBD2|TRBV30
TGTGCCGGTAGCGGGAGGGCCGACACCGGGGAGCTGTTTTTT
CAGSGRADTGELFF
>.|TRBJ1-1|TRBD1|TRBV5-4
TGTGCCAGCAGCTCTCCGGACAGGGGTGGACTCATGAACACTGAAGCTTTCTTT
CASSSPDRGGLMNTEAFF
>.|TRBJ2-2|TRBD2|TRBV30
TGTGCCTGGAAGGTAGCGGGATTCGAGACCGGGGAGCTGTTTTTT
CAWKVAGFETGELFF
>.|TRBJ1-1|.|TRBV15
TGTGCCACCAGCAGAGATGCAGGGGAGTTTACTGAAGCTTTCTTT
CATSRDAGEFTEAFF
>.|TRBJ1-5|TRBD1|TRBV5-5
TGTGCCAGCAGCTTGGAGGACAGGGCCAATCAGCCCCAGCATTTT
CASSLEDRANQPQHF
>.|TRBJ1-2|.|TRBV6-6
TGTGCCAGTGGAGAGGCAGCCCATGGCTACACCTTC
CASGEAAHGYTF
>.|TRBJ2-1|TRBD1|TRBV5-4
TGTGCCAGCAGCCCCGGACAGGGGACATTGGATGAGCAGTTCTTC
CASSPGQGTLDEQFF
>.|TRBJ2-1|.|TRBV4-1
TGCGCCAGCAGCCCTAGCCTTGGGGCTAGCGCCTACAATGAGCAGTTCTTC
CASSPSLGASAYNEQFF
>.|TRBJ2-5|.|TRBV7-2
TGTGCCAGCAGCTTAGGCCCACAAAAGAACCAGTACTTC
CASSLGPQKNQYF
>few|TRBJ1-1|TRBD1|TRBV7-6
TGTGCCAGCAGCCCCTCGACAGGGGGAAGAACTGAAGCTTTCTTT
CASSPSTGGRTEAFF
>.|TRBJ1-2|TRBD1|TRBV7-9
TGTGCCAGCAGCTCACCCCAGGGGGCGAGGTATGGCTACACCTTC
CASSSPQGARYGYTF
>.|TRBJ1-1|TRBD1|TRBV19
TGTGCCAGTAGTATAGATGGGACAGGTACTGAAGCTTTCTTT
CASSIDGTGTEAFF
>.|TRBJ1-5|TRBD1|TRBV6-1
TGTGCCAGCAAGGGGACAGGCAATCAGCCCCAGCATTTT
CASKGTGNQPQHF
>.|TRBJ1-2|TRBD1|TRBV29-1
TGCAGCGTTGAAGTTCGGGGACAGTCGAACTATGGCTACACCTTC
CSVEVRGQSNYGYTF
>.|TRBJ2-5|TRBD1|TRBV6-6
TGTGCCAGCCGTACAGGGGGTAGGGAGACCCAGTACTTC
CASRTGGRETQYF
>few|TRBJ2-1|.|TRBV11-3
TGTGCCAGCAGCCCCGGACAGGCTAAGGAGGGCAATGAGCAGTTCTTC
CASSPGQAKEGNEQFF
>.|TRBJ1-5|.|TRBV6-1
TGTGCCAGCAGTGAAGCTAAACTGGGAGTTCAGCCCCAGCATTTT
CASSEAKLGVQPQHF
>.|TRBJ2-3|.|TRBV30
TGTGCCTGGAGTGTACCGGGGGATACGCAGTATTTT
CAWSVPGDTQYF
>once|TRBJ2-1|.|TRBV9
TGTGCCAGCACCATAGACACTAGCTCAGACTCCTACAATGAGCAGTTCTTC
CASTIDTSSDSYNEQFF
>.|TRBJ1-1|.|TRBV11-2
TGTGCCAGCAGCTTTTCAGGGTACACTGAAGCTTTCTTT
CASSFSGYTEAFF